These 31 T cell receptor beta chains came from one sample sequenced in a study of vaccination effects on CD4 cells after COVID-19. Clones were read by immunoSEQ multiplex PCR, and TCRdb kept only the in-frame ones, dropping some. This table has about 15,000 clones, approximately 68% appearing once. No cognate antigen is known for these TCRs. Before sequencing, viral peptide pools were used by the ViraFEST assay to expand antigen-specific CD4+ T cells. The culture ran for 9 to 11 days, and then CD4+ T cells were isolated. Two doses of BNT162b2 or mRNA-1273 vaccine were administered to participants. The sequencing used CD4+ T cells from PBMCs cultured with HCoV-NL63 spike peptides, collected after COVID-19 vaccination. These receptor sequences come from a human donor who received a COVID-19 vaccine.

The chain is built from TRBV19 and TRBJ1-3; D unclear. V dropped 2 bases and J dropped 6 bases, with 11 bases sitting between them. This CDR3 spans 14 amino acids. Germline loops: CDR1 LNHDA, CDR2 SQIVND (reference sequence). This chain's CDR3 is CASSIRVFENTIYF. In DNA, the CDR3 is TGTGCCAGTAGTATACGGGTATTCGAAAACACCATATATTTT.

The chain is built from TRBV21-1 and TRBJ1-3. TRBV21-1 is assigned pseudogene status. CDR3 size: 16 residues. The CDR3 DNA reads TGTGCCAGCACCACACCGACCCCGTCCTCTGGAAACACCATATATTTT. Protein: CASTTPTPSSGNTIYF.

CDR3 DNA sequence: TGTGCCAGCACTCGGACCCTGAATGAGCAGTTCTTC. It codes for CASTRTLNEQFF. The rearrangement joins TRBV6-5 to TRBJ2-1; D is uncertain. Trimming took 7 bases from V and 7 from J, leaving 11 bases between them. Germline assignment: CDR1 MNHEY and CDR2 SVGAGI. This CDR3 contains 12 residues.

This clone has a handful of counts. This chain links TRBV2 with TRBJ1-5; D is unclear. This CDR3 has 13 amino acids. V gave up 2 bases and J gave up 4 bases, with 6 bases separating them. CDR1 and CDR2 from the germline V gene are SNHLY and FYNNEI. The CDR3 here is CASSEMGNQPQHF. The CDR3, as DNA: TGTGCCAGCAGTGAAATGGGGAATCAGCCCCAGCATTTT.

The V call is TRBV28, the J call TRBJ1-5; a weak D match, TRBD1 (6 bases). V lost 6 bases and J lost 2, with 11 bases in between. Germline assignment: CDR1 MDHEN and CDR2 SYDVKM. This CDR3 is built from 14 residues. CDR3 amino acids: CASRTGFGNQPQHF. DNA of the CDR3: TGTGCCAGCAGAACAGGGTTCGGCAATCAGCCCCAGCATTTT.

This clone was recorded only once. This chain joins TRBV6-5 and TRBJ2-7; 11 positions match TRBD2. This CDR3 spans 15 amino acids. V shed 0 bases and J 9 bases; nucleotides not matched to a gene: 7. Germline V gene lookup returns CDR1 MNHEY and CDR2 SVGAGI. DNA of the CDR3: TGTGCCAGCAGTTACTCGCAACTAGCGGGGGCGAGGCAGTACTTC. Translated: CASSYSQLAGARQYF.

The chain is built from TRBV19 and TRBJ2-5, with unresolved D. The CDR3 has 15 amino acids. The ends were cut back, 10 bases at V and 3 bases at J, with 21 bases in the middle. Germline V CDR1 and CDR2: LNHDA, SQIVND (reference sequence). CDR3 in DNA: TGTGCCACCAGTCGGAATTGGGCGTTAAAAGAGACCCAGTACTTC. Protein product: CATSRNWALKETQYF.

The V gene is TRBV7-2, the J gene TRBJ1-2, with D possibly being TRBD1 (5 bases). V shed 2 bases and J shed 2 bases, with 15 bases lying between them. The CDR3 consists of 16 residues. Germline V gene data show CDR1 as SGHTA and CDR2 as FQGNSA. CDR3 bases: TGTGCCAGCAGCTTACCCCCAGGGAAGGTGAACTATGGCTACACCTTC. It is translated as CASSLPPGKVNYGYTF.

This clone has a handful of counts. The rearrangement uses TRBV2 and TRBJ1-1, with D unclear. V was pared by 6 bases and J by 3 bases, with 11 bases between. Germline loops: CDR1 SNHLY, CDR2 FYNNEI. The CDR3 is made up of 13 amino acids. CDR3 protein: CASRVVAHTEAFF. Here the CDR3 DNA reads TGTGCCAGCAGAGTGGTTGCTCACACTGAAGCTTTCTTT. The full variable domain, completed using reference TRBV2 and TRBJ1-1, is EPEVTQTPSHQVTQMGQEVILRCVPISNHLYFYWYRQILGQKVEFLVSFYNNEISEKSEIFDDQFSVERPDGSNFTLKIRSTKLEDSAMYFCASRVVAHTEAFFGQGTRLTVV.

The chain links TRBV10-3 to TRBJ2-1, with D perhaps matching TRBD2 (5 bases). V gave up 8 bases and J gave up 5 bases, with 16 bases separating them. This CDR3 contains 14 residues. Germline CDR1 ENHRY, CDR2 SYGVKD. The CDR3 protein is CAIGVGGDHNEQFF. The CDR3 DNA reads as TGTGCCATCGGGGTTGGAGGAGACCACAATGAGCAGTTCTTC.

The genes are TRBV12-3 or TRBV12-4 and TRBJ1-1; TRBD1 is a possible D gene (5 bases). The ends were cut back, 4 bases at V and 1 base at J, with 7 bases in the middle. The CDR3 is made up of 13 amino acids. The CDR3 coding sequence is TGTGCCAGCAGTTCTGGGGGGAACACTGAAGCTTTCTTT. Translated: CASSSGGNTEAFF.

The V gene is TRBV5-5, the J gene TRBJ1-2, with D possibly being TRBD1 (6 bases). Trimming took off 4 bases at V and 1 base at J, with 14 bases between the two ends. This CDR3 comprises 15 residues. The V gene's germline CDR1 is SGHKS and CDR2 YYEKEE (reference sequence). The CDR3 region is CASSTGWDVNYGYTF. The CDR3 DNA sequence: TGTGCCAGCAGCACAGGGTGGGATGTTAACTATGGCTACACCTTC.

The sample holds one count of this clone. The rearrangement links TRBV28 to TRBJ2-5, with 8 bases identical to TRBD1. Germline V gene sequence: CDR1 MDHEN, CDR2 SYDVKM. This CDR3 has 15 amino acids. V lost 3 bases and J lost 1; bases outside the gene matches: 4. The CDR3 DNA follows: TGTGCCAGCAGTTTTGACAGGGGAATCCAAGAGACCCAGTACTTC. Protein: CASSFDRGIQETQYF.

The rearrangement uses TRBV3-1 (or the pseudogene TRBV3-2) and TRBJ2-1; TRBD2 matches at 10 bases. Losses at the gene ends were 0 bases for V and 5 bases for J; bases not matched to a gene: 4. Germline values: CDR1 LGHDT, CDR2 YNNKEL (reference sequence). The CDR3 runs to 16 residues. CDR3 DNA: TGTGCCAGCAGCCAAGATCCAACTAGCGGGAACAATGAGCAGTTCTTC. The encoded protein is CASSQDPTSGNNEQFF.

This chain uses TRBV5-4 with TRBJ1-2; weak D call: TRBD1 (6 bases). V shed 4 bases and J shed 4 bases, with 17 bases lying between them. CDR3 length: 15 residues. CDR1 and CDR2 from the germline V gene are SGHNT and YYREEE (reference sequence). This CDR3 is CASSPTGTTVYGYTF. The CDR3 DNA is TGTGCCAGCAGCCCGACAGGAACGACGGTCTATGGCTACACCTTC.

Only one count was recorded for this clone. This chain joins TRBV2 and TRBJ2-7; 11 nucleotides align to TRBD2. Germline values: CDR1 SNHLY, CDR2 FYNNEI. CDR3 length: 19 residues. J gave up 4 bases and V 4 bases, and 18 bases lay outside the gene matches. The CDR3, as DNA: TGTGCCAGCAGTGTGGAACTAGCGGGAGACTTCGGCCTAGCTTACGAGCAGTACTTC. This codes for CASSVELAGDFGLAYEQYF.

The CDR3 here is CASSSPPWEIPEQFF. CDR3 DNA sequence: TGTGCCAGCAGCTCCCCACCGTGGGAAATACCTGAGCAGTTCTTC. The chain joins TRBV7-8 to TRBJ2-1; no clear D gene. V lost 4 bases and J lost 9, with 19 bases in between. The V gene's germline CDR1 is SGHVS and CDR2 FQNEAQ. CDR3 length: 15 residues.

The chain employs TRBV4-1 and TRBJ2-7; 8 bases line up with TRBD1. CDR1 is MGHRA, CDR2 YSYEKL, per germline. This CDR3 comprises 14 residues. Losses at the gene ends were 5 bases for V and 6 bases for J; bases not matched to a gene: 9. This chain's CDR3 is CASSAGQVKGEQYF. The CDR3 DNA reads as TGCGCCAGCAGCGCGGGACAGGTAAAAGGCGAGCAGTACTTC.

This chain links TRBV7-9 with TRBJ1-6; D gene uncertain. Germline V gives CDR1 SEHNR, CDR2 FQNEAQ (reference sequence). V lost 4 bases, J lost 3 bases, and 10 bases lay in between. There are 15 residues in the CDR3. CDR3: CASSYAGSYNSPLHF. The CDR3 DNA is TGTGCCAGCAGCTACGCCGGGAGCTATAATTCACCCCTCCACTTT.

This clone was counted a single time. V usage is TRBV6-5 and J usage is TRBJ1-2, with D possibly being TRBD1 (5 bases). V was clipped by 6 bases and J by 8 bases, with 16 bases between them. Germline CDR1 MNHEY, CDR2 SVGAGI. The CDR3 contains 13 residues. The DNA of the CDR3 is TGTGCCAGCAGCCGGGACTGGACTTCGGGCTACACCTTC. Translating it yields CASSRDWTSGYTF.

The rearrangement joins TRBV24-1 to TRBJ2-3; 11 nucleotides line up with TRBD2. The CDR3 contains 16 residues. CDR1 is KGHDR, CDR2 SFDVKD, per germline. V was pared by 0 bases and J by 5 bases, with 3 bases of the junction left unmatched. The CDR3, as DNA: TGTGCCACCAGTGATTTGACTAGCGGGAGTCGAGATACGCAGTATTTT. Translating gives CATSDLTSGSRDTQYF.

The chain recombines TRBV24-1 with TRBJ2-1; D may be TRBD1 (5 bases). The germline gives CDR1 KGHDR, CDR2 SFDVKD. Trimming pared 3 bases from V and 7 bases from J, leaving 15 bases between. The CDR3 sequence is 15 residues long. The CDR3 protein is CATSDPDSSWNEQFF. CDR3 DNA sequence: TGTGCCACCAGTGATCCCGACAGTTCCTGGAATGAGCAGTTCTTC.

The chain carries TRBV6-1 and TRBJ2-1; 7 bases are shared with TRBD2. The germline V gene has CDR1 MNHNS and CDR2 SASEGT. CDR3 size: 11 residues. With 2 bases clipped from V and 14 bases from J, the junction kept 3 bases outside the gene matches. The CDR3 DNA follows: TGTGCCAGCAGTGAAAGTCTAGCGGAGTTCTTC. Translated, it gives CASSESLAEFF.

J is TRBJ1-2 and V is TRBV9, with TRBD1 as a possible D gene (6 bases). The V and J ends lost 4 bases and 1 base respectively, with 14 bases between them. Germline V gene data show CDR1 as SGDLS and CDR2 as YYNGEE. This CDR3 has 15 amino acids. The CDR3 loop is CASSPDRTLNYGYTF. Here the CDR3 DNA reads TGTGCCAGCAGCCCTGACAGGACCCTTAACTATGGCTACACCTTC.

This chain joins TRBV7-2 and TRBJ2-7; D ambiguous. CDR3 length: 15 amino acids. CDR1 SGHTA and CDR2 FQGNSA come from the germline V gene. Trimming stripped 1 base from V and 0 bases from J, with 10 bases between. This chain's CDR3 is CASSLGVTNSYEQYF. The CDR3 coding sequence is TGTGCCAGCAGCTTAGGGGTTACGAACTCCTACGAGCAGTACTTC.

CDR3 in DNA: TGTGCCAGCAGTGACTCCGCCTCTGGGGCCAACGTCCTGACTTTC. It codes for CASSDSASGANVLTF. The chain uses TRBV2 and TRBJ2-6, with D hard to call. Germline V CDR1 and CDR2: SNHLY, FYNNEI. The CDR3 covers 15 residues. The V and J ends lost 3 bases and 0 bases respectively, with 6 bases between them. Looking up the rest from reference TRBV2 and TRBJ2-6 gives the full variable domain: EPEVTQTPSHQVTQMGQEVILRCVPISNHLYFYWYRQILGQKVEFLVSFYNNEISEKSEIFDDQFSVERPDGSNFTLKIRSTKLEDSAMYFCASSDSASGANVLTFGAGSRLTVL.

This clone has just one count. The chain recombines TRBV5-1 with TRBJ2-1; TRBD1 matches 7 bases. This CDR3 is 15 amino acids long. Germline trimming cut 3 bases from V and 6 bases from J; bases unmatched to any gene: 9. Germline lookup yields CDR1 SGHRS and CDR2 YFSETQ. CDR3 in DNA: TGCGCCAGCAGCTCTCCAGGGGGATATGGCAATGAGCAGTTCTTC. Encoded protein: CASSSPGGYGNEQFF.

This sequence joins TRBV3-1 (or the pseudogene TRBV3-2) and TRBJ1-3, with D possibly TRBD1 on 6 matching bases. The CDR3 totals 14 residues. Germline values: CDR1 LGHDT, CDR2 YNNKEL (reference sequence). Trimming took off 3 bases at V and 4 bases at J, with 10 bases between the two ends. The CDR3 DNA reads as TGTGCCAGCAGCCACACAGGGTCCGGAAACACCATATATTTT. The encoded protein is CASSHTGSGNTIYF.

CDR3 sequence reads: CASRPGVSNQPQHF. In nucleotides, the CDR3 is TGTGCCAGCAGGCCCGGGGTTTCAAATCAGCCCCAGCATTTT. This chain connects TRBV6-5 to TRBJ1-5, with no clear D. Between the trimmed V and J ends, which lost 6 bases and 4 bases, there was a span of 13 bases. The CDR3 is 14 residues long. Germline lookup yields CDR1 MNHEY and CDR2 SVGAGI.

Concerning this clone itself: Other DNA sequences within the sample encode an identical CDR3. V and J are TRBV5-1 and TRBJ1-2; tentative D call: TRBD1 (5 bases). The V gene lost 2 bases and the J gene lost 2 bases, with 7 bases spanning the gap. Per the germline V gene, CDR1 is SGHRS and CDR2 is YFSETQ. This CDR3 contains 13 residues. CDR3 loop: CASSFDSNYGYTF. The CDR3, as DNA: TGCGCCAGCAGCTTCGACAGCAACTATGGCTACACCTTC.

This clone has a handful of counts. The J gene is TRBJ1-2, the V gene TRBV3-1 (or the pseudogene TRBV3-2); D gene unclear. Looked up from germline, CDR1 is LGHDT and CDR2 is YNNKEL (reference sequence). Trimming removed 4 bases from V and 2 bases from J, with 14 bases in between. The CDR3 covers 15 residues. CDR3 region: CASSPFIGGNYGYTF. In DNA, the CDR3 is TGTGCCAGCAGCCCCTTTATAGGCGGGAACTATGGCTACACCTTC.